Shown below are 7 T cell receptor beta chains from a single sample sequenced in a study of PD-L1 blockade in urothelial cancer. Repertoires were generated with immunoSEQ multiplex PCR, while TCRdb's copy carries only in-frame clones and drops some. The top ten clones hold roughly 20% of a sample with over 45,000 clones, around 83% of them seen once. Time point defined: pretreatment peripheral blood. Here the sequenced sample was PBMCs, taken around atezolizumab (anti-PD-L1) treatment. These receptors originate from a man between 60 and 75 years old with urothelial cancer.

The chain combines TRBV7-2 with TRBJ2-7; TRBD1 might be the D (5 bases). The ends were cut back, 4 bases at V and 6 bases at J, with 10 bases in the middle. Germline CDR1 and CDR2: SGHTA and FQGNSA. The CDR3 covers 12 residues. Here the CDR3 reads CASSWTLSEQYF. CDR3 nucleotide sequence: TGTGCCAGCAGCTGGACATTGAGCGAGCAGTACTTC.

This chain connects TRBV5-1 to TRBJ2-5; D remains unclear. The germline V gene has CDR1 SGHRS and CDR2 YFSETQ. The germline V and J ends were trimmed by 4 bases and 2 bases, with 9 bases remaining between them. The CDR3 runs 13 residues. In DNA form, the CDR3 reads TGCGCCAGCAGCCGCGAGGCACAAGAGACCCAGTACTTC. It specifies CASSREAQETQYF.

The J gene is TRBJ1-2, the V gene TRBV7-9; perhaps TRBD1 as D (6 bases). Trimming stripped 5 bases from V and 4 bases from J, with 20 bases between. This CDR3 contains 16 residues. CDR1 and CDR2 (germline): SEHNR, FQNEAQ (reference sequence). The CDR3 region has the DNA TGTGCCAGCAGCATTGGGACACCCGTAGCCTTCTATGGCTACACCTTC. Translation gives CASSIGTPVAFYGYTF.

The CDR3 nucleotides read TGTGCCAGCAGCGTAGCAGGGCGTGACTACGAGCAGTACTTC. Protein sequence: CASSVAGRDYEQYF. The V gene is TRBV9, the J gene TRBJ2-7; D might be TRBD1 (5 bases). The CDR3 sequence is 14 residues long. Looked up from germline, CDR1 is SGDLS and CDR2 is YYNGEE. The germline V and J ends were trimmed by 0 bases and 3 bases, with 10 bases remaining between them. The full variable domain, with the rest looked up from reference TRBV9 and TRBJ2-7, is DSGVTQTPKHLITATGQRVTLRCSPRSGDLSVYWYQQSLDQGLQFLIQYYNGEERAKGNILERFSAQQFPDLHSELNLSSLELGDSALYFCASSVAGRDYEQYFGPGTRLTVT.

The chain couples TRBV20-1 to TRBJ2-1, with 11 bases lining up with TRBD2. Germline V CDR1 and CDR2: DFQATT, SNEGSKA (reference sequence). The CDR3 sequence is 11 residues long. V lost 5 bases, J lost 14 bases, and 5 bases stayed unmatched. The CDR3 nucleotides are TGCAGTGCTTTAGCGGGAGGGGTTGAGTTCTTC. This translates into CSALAGGVEFF.

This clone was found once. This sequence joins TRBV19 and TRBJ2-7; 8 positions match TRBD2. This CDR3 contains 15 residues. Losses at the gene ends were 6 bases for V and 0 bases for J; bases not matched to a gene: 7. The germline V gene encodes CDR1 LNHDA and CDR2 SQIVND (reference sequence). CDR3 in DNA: TGTGCCAGTAGCGGGTGGCGGGAGGCCTCCTACGAGCAGTACTTC. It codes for CASSGWREASYEQYF.

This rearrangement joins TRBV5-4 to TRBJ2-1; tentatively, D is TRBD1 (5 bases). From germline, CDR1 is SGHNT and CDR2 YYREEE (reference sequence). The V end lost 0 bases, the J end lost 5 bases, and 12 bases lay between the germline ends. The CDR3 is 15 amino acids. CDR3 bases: TGTGCCAGCAGCTTGGGACAGTCGCGAAACAATGAGCAGTTCTTC. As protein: CASSLGQSRNNEQFF.